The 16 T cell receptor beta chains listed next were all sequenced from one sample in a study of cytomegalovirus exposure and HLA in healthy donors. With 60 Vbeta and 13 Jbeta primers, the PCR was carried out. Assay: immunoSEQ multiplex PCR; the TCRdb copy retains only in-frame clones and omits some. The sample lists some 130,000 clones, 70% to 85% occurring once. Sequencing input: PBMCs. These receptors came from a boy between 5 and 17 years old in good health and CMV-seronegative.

This CDR3 is CAISEAGSGGPPQHF. The DNA of the CDR3 is TGTGCCATCAGTGAGGCAGGCAGCGGCGGTCCGCCCCAGCATTTT. This rearrangement joins TRBV10-3 to TRBJ1-5; the D is unclear. Per the germline V gene, CDR1 is ENHRY and CDR2 is SYGVKD. V was cut by 2 bases and J by 9 bases, with 17 bases left in between. This CDR3 has 15 residues.

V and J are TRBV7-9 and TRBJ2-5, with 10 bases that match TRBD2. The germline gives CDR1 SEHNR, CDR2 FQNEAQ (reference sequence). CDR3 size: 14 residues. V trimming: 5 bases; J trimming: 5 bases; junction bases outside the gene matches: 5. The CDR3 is CASSPSGLAETQYF. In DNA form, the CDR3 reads TGTGCCAGCAGCCCTTCGGGACTAGCGGAGACCCAGTACTTC.

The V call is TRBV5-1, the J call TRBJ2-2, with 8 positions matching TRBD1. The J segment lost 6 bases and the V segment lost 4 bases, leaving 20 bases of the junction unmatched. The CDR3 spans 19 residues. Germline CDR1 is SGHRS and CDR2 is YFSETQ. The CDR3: CASSPIGQGSMGPSGELFF. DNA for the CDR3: TGCGCCAGCAGCCCCATCGGACAGGGCTCCATGGGCCCCTCCGGGGAGCTGTTTTTT.

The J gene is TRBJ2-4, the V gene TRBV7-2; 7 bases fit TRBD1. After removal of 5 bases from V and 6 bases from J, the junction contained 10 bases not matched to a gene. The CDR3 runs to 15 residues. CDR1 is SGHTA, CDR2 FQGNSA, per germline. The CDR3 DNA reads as TGTGCCAGCAGCCTAGACAGGGCCCTAGGAAACATTCAGTACTTC. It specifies CASSLDRALGNIQYF.

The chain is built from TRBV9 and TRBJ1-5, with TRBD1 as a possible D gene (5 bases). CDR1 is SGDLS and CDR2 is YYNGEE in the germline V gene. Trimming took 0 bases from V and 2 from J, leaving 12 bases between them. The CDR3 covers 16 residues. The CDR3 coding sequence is TGTGCCAGCAGCGTAGGGGGGGGTGGGGGCAATCAGCCCCAGCATTTT. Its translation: CASSVGGGGGNQPQHF.

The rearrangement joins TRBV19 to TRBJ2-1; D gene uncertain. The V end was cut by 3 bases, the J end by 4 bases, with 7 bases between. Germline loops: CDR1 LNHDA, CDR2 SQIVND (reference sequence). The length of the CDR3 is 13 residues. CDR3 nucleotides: TGTGCCAGTAGTATTGACTCGTACAATGAGCAGTTCTTC. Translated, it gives CASSIDSYNEQFF. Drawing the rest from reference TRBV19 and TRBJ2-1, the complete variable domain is DGGITQSPKYLFRKEGQNVTLSCEQNLNHDAMYWYRQDPGQGLRLIYYSQIVNDFQKGDIAEGYSVSREKKESFPLTVTSAQKNPTAFYLCASSIDSYNEQFFGPGTRLTVL.

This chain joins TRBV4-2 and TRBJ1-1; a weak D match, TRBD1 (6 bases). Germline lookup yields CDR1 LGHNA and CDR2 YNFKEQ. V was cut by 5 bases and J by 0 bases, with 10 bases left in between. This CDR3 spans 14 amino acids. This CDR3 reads CASSSGQMNTEAFF. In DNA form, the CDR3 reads TGTGCCAGCAGCTCCGGACAGATGAACACTGAAGCTTTCTTT.

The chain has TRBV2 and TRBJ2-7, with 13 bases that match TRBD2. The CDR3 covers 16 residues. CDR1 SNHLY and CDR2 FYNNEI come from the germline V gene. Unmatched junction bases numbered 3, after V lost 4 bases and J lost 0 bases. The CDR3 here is CASSGGLAGFSYEQYF. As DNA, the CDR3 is TGTGCCAGCAGTGGGGGACTAGCGGGGTTCTCCTACGAGCAGTACTTC.

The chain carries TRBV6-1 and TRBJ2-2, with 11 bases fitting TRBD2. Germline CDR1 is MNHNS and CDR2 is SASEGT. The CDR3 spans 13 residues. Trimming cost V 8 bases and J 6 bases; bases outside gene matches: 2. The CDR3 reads CASLLAGAGELFF. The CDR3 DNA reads TGTGCCAGCTTACTAGCGGGGGCCGGGGAGCTGTTTTTT.

The CDR3 here is CASSEGDRVGYTF. DNA for the CDR3: TGTGCCAGCAGTGAGGGGGACAGGGTCGGCTACACCTTC. The V call is TRBV25-1, the J call TRBJ1-2; 9 bases line up with TRBD1. V shed 3 bases, J shed 8 bases, and the junction held 4 bases outside the gene matches. CDR3 length: 13 residues. The V gene's germline CDR1 is MGHDK and CDR2 SYGVNS.

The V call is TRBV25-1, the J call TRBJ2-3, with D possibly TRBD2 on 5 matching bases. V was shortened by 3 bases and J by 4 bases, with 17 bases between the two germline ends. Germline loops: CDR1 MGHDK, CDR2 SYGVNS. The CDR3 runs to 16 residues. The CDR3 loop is CASSDLVSLEADTQYF. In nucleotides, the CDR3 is TGTGCCAGCAGTGACCTCGTCTCGTTGGAGGCAGATACGCAGTATTTT.

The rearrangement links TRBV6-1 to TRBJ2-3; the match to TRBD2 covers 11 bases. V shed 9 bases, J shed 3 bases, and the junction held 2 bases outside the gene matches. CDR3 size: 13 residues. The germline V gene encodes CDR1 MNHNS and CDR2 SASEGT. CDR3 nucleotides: TGTGCCAGTCGGACTAGCGGGACAGATACGCAGTATTTT. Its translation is CASRTSGTDTQYF.

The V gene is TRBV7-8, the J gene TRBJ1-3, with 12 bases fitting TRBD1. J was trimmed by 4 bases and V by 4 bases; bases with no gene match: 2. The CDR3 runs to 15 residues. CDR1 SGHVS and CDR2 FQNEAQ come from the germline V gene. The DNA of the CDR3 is TGTGCCAGCAGCTCAGGGACAGGGGGCGGAAACACCATATATTTT. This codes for CASSSGTGGGNTIYF.

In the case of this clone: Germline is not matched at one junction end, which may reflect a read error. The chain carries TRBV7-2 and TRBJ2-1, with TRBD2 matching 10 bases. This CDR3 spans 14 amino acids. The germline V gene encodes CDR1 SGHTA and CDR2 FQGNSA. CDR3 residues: CASSLAGAYNEQFF. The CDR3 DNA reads TGTGCCAGCAGCCTAGCGGGAGCATACAATGAGCAGTTCTTC.

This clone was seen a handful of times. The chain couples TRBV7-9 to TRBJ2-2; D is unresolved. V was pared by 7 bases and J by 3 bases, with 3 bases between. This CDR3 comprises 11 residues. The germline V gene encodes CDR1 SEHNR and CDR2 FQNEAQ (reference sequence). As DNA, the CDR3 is TGTGCCAGCACCGACACCGGGGAGCTGTTTTTT. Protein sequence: CASTDTGELFF.

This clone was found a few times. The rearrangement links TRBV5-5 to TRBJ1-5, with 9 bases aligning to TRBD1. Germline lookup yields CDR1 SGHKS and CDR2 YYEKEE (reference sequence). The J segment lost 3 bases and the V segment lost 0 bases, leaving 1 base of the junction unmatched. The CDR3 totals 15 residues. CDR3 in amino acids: CASSLGDRDNQPQHF. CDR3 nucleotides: TGTGCCAGCAGCTTGGGGGACAGGGACAATCAGCCCCAGCATTTT.